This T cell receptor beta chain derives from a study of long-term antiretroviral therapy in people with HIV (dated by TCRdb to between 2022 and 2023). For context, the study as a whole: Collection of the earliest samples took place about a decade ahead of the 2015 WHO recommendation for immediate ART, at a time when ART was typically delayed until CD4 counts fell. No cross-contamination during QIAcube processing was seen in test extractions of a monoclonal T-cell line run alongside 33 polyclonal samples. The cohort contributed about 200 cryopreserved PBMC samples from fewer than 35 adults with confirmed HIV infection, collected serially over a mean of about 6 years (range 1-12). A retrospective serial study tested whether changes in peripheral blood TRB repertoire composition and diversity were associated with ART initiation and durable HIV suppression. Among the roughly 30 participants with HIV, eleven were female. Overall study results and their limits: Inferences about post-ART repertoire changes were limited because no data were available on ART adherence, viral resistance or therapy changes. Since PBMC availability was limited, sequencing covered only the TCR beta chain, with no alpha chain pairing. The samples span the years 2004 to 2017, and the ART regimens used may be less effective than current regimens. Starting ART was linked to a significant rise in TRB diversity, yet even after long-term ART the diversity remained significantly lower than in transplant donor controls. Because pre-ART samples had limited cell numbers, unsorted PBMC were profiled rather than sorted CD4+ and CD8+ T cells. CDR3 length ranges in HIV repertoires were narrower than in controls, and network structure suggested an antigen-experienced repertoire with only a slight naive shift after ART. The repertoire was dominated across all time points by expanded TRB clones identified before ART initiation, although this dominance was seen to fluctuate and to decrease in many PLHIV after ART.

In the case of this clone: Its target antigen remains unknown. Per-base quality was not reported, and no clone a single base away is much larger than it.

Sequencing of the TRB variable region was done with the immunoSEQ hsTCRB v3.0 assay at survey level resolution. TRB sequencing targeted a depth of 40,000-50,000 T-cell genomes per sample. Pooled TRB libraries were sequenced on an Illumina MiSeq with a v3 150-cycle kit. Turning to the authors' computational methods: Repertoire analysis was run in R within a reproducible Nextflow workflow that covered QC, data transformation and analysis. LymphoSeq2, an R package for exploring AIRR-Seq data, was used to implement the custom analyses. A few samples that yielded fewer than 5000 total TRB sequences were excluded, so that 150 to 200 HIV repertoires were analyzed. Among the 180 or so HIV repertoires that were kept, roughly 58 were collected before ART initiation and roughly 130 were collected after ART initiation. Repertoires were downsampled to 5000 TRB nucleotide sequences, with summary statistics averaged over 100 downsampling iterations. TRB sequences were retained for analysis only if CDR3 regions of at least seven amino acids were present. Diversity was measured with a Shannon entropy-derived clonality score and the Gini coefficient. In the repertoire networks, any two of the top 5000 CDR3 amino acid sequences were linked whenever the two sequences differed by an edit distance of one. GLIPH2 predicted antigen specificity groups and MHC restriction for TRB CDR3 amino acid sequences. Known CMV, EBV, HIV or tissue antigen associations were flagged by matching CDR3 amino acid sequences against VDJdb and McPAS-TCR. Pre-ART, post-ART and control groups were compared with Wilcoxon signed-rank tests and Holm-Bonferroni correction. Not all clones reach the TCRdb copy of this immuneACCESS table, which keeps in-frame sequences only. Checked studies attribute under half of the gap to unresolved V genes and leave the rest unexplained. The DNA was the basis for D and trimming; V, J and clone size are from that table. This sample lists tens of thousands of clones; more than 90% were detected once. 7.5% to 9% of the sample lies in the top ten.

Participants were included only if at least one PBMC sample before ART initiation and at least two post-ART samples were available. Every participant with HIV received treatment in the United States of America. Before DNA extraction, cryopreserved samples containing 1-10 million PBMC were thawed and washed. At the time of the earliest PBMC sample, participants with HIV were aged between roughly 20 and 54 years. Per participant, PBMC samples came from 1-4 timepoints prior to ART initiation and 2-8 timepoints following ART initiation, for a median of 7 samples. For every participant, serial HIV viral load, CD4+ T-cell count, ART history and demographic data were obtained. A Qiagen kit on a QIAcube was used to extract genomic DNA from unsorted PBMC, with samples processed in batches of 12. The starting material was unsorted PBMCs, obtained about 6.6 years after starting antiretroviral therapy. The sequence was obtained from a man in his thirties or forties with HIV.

The sequence in DNA is TGTGCCAGCAGTGAAGACGGGACACCGTCCCTTTTCGGCTACACCTTC. Its protein reads: CASSEDGTPSLFGYTF. The rearranged chain carries TRBV6-1 and TRBJ1-2, and perhaps TRBD1 as D gene, on 6 matching bases. The germline ends are 20 bases apart after V is trimmed by 1 base and J by 8 bases. The CDR3 runs 16 residues from the cysteine to the phenylalanine. Here the CDR3 DNA is all that survives: 48 bases in frame from base 1. The germline V gene yields MNHNS for CDR1 and SASEGT for CDR2.